A single sample gave rise to the 10 T cell receptor beta chains below, sequenced in a study of blood T cell repertoires in COVID-19. TCRdb's table, derived via immunoSEQ multiplex PCR, lists solely in-frame clones and lacks some. This sample yields roughly 260,000 clones, of which approximately 86% are seen a single time; 2.2% belongs to the top ten. Sequencing used peripheral blood. The receptors were gathered from a woman between 45 and 65 years old who had recovered from COVID-19.

V is TRBV5-1 and J is TRBJ2-1; D is unclear. The CDR3 is 16 residues long. Trimming removed 0 bases from V and 1 base from J, with 11 bases in between. The germline V gene encodes CDR1 SGHRS and CDR2 YFSETQ. Written as DNA, the CDR3 is TGCGCCAGCAGCTTGGCCGGTACAGATTCCTACAATGAGCAGTTCTTC. Translation gives CASSLAGTDSYNEQFF.

The rearrangement links TRBV9 to TRBJ2-1; 7 bases line up with TRBD2. With V trimmed by 0 bases and J by 4 bases, 4 bases remained unmatched. CDR3 length: 15 amino acids. Germline values: CDR1 SGDLS, CDR2 YYNGEE. This CDR3 is CASSVGASGYNEQFF. CDR3 coding DNA: TGTGCCAGCAGCGTAGGAGCTAGCGGATACAATGAGCAGTTCTTC.

V gene TRBV5-5 combines with J gene TRBJ2-5; 10 nucleotides agree with TRBD1. V lost 4 bases and J lost 2; bases outside the gene matches: 8. This CDR3 spans 16 amino acids. Germline CDR1 and CDR2: SGHKS and YYEKEE (reference sequence). The CDR3 coding sequence is TGTGCCAGCAGCCGGACAGGGGGAAGGGGACAAGAGACCCAGTACTTC. Translation gives CASSRTGGRGQETQYF.

V is TRBV7-9 and J is TRBJ2-5; 9 bases are shared with TRBD2. This CDR3 has 18 residues. After removal of 1 base from V and 2 bases from J, the junction contained 11 bases not matched to a gene. CDR1 is SEHNR, CDR2 FQNEAQ, per germline (reference sequence). CDR3 protein: CASSLGAGGLPVQETQYF. DNA of the CDR3: TGTGCCAGCAGCTTAGGAGCGGGGGGCCTACCAGTACAAGAGACCCAGTACTTC.

The gene calls are TRBV7-9 and TRBJ1-6; tentative D call: TRBD1 (6 bases). This CDR3 is built from 13 residues. V shed 7 bases and J shed 10 bases, with 14 bases lying between them. Germline CDR1 and CDR2: SEHNR and FQNEAQ (reference sequence). The CDR3 DNA reads as TGTGCCAGCACTGAACAGGGTTGGTCACCCCTCCACTTT. Translation: CASTEQGWSPLHF.

V usage is TRBV6-6 and J usage is TRBJ1-1, with TRBD1 identical over 7 bases. The ends lost 5 bases at V and 0 bases at J; junction bases unmatched: 9. This CDR3 comprises 16 residues. Germline V gene lookup returns CDR1 MNHNY and CDR2 SVGAGI (reference sequence). The CDR3 coding sequence is TGTGCCAGCAGTGCCTGGACAGGCCGACTGAACACTGAAGCTTTCTTT. Translating gives CASSAWTGRLNTEAFF.

This chain links TRBV2 with TRBJ1-5, with TRBD1 matching 9 bases. The ends lost 6 bases at V and 4 bases at J; junction bases unmatched: 13. The CDR3 totals 17 residues. Per the germline V gene, CDR1 is SNHLY and CDR2 is FYNNEI. The CDR3 here is CASRSTGVGTGNQPQHF. CDR3 nucleotide sequence: TGTGCCAGCAGGAGCACTGGAGTTGGGACAGGGAATCAGCCCCAGCATTTT.

The rearrangement links TRBV6-2 or TRBV6-3 to TRBJ2-5; 10 bases line up with TRBD2. This CDR3 spans 14 amino acids. Germline V gene data show CDR1 as MNHEY and CDR2 as SVGEGT. The V segment lost 5 bases and the J segment 5 bases; nucleotides outside the gene matches: 5. The CDR3, as DNA: TGTGCCAGCAGTCAGCGGGGGGGCCGGGAGACCCAGTACTTC. Its protein is CASSQRGGRETQYF.

The rearrangement uses TRBV12-3 or TRBV12-4 and TRBJ1-5; 8 bases agree with TRBD1. The CDR3 loop spans 11 amino acids. Losses at the gene ends were 6 bases for V and 13 bases for J; bases not matched to a gene: 5. CDR3 sequence (DNA): TGTGCCAGCAGCGGGACAGGTACTCAGCATTTT. This encodes CASSGTGTQHF.

The gene calls are TRBV28 and TRBJ2-1; 9 positions agree with TRBD2. After removal of 3 bases from V and 7 bases from J, the junction contained 7 bases not matched to a gene. Germline V gene sequence: CDR1 MDHEN, CDR2 SYDVKM. The CDR3 contains 15 residues. CDR3 in amino acids: CASSLWGSGRNEQFF. DNA of the CDR3: TGTGCCAGCAGTTTGTGGGGTAGCGGGAGAAATGAGCAGTTCTTC.